This T cell receptor beta chain was observed in a study of beta chain features in type 1 diabetes. Whole-study findings and limits: Within each of all four CD4+ subsets, Type 1 diabetes patients had TCRB CDR3s that were moderately but significantly shorter.

About this clone: The antigen is unknown. As the CDR3 is not closed by the conserved phenylalanine or tryptophan, this likely results from a read error. Because the CDR3's place on the DNA is in doubt, the DNA is left out and the CDR3 is given as listed by TCRdb.

Of the isolated RNA, all was reverse transcribed, and so the sequenced material was expressed TCRB transcripts. Using immunoSEQ multiplex PCR, the repertoire was profiled, and TCRdb retains in-frame clones only, with some absent. The data hold about 160,000 clones, with around 7.9% observed a single time. This receptor was obtained from a man aged 18 to 30 with type 1 diabetes. The sample comprised central memory CD4+ T cells from blood.

The CDR3: CASSLMWRGGIAL. V usage is TRBV7-9 and J usage is TRBJ1-2. Germline loops: CDR1 SEHNR, CDR2 FQNEAQ (reference sequence). With termini counted, the CDR3 has 13 amino acids.